The clone carrying this T cell receptor (beta chain) was seen more than once but under ten times. The antigen is unknown. This record comes from a study of T-cell memory formation after mild COVID-19. About the research overall: TCR clusters were largely donor specific.

V lost 7 bases, J lost 3 bases, and 11 bases lay in between. Germline V gene data show CDR1 as MNHEY and CDR2 as SVGAGI. The CDR3 loop spans 13 amino acids. MiXCR was run by TCRdb on the 5' RACE reads, yielding one entry per CDR3 protein. The sample includes around 220,000 distinct CDR3 sequences, about a sixth seen only once; the top ten take 3.5%. Study observations and caveats: Contracting clones, day 15 to 85, had balanced CD4/CD8, and later expanders favored CD4+. Clones which contracted sat mainly in CM and EM if CD4+, and in EMRA if CD8+.

The clonotype originates from a man younger than 35 who had mild COVID-19 (a few samples of this study predate the infection). Cell type and time point are not known. The chain uses TRBV6-5 and TRBJ2-3, with D uncertain. Sequencing was performed on PBMCs or a T cell subset sorted from them (not recorded which). The CDR3 nucleotides read TGTGCCAGCACCCCTCCCGGGACAGATACGCAGTATTTT. This encodes CASTPPGTDTQYF.